The T cell receptor (beta chain) under discussion was sequenced for a study of breast tumors, draining lymph nodes, adjacent tissues. In this sample, this clonotype turned up many times. TCRdb ran MiXCR on the multiplex PCR reads and lists one entry per CDR3 protein. The sample contains 290,000 or so distinct CDR3 sequences, about 33% of which appear only once. Breast cancer patients provided tissue from their axillary draining lymph nodes. The CDR3 contains 14 residues. Germline V CDR1 and CDR2: LGHDT, YNNKEL (reference sequence). Trimming left V 3 bases short and J 0 bases short, with 6 bases between.

The receptor was derived from a female donor with breast cancer. Some clones in this sample may be carry-over from other donors' samples. This chain connects TRBV3-1 to TRBJ1-3, with D unclear. Sequencing used axillary lymph node tissue. The CDR3: CASSQSYSGNTIYF. CDR3 bases: TGTGCCAGCAGCCAGTCCTACTCTGGAAACACCATATATTTT.